The rows below give T cell receptor beta chains drawn from one sample of a study of T cells expressing NK-cell markers. TCRdb re-called the 5' RACE reads, yielding one record per CDR3 amino acid sequence without DNA. The sample holds a few hundred thousand distinct CDR3 sequences. Sequenced input: blood T cells: a sorted CD56 or NKG2C T cell subset, CD4+ or CD8+ T cells, or bulk PBMC T cells (not recorded which). The receptors here all came from a man aged 18-30 years in good health. The CDR3 runs from the conserved cysteine through the conserved F or W.

TRBV10-3,TRBJ2-2,CAIARWGTMNTGELFF
TRBV7-9,TRBJ1-2,CASSRLGQGVNGYTF
TRBV11-2,TRBJ2-1,CASSYGEADNEQFF
TRBV20-1,TRBJ2-3,CSARDWLATSTDTQYF
TRBV12-3/TRBV12-4,TRBJ2-1,CASTDLLARSGNEQFF
TRBV7-2,TRBJ2-1,CASSLWRENEQFF
TRBV5-1,TRBJ2-1,CASSSGTSGIRSYNEQFF
TRBV7-7,TRBJ2-1,CASSWTVDNEQFF
TRBV5-1,TRBJ2-1,CASSRDSPRQFF
TRBV5-1,TRBJ1-4,CASTLDPGEGEKLFF
TRBV5-6,TRBJ2-3,CASSLDWARRSDTQYF
TRBV4-1,TRBJ2-5,CASSQEAWDREGTQYF
TRBV10-3,TRBJ1-5,CAISVGTQRSNQPQHF
TRBV12-3/TRBV12-4,TRBJ2-2,CASSLQGTLQTGELFF
TRBV7-2,TRBJ2-2,CASSLFLMSGQGGTGELFF
TRBV9,TRBJ2-1,CASSAPEAGIAYNEQFF
TRBV29-1,TRBJ2-7,CSVSPRLAGYEQYF
TRBV12-3/TRBV12-4,TRBJ2-2,CASSKTGDTGELFF
TRBV29-1,TRBJ2-5,CSVESIPGQETQYF
TRBV10-3,TRBJ2-5,CATQGTKTQYF
TRBV5-1,TRBJ2-2,CASSPRLTSGSNTGELFF
TRBV28,TRBJ2-7,CASRAPGIEQYF
TRBV20-1,TRBJ1-6,CSARVLSYNSPLHF
TRBV25-1,TRBJ2-7,CASSDRTGGEQYF
TRBV5-1,TRBJ2-7,CASSLRDRGAGGSYEQYF
TRBV6-2/TRBV6-3,TRBJ2-2,CASSETDTGELFF
TRBV20-1,TRBJ2-1,CSAIKASGHNEQFF
TRBV5-1,TRBJ2-1,CASSKWDLTDDEQFF
TRBV14,TRBJ2-7,CASSQGRLDEQFF
TRBV14,TRBJ2-1,CASSQGLEYFNEQFF
TRBV3-1,TRBJ2-3,CASRAGGPSDTQYF
TRBV10-3,TRBJ2-1,CAISISVASGSFSNEQFF
TRBV9,TRBJ1-2,CASSVDSRGGYTF
TRBV5-1,TRBJ2-3,CASSSGGQGWVDTQYF
TRBV7-9,TRBJ2-7,CASSQGGRARYEQYF
TRBV12-3/TRBV12-4,TRBJ1-1,CASSRTGGTEAFF
TRBV27,TRBJ1-2,CASSSSRDRGDGYTF
TRBV7-2,TRBJ1-1,CASSLLGPNTEAFF